What follows are 24 T cell receptor beta chains derived from one specimen sequenced in a study of cytomegalovirus exposure and HLA in healthy donors. The PCR used 60 Vbeta and 13 Jbeta primers. The repertoire was sequenced with immunoSEQ multiplex PCR; TCRdb's copy has only in-frame clones and lacks some. The sample has more than 95,000 clones, over 80% seen once. Sequenced sample: PBMCs. Receptors originate from a man younger than 30 in good health and CMV-seropositive.

The J gene is TRBJ2-6, the V gene TRBV5-1; 7 positions agree with TRBD1. This CDR3 has 17 residues. Looked up from germline, CDR1 is SGHRS and CDR2 is YFSETQ. The trim removed 1 base at V and 2 bases at J, leaving 6 bases unmatched. Here the CDR3 DNA reads TGCGCCAGCAGCTTGTCGACAGGGTGGACTGGGGCCAACGTCCTGACTTTC. Protein product: CASSLSTGWTGANVLTF.

The chain couples TRBV19 to TRBJ2-1; 8 bases agree with TRBD2. Germline trimming cut 2 bases from V and 9 bases from J; bases unmatched to any gene: 12. The CDR3 contains 16 residues. Germline V gene lookup returns CDR1 LNHDA and CDR2 SQIVND (reference sequence). The CDR3 protein is CASSISLLGGAPEQFF. The CDR3 nucleotides read TGTGCCAGTAGTATATCCCTCCTCGGGGGGGCCCCTGAGCAGTTCTTC.

The V and J genes are TRBV7-9 and TRBJ1-3; 7 nucleotides agree with TRBD1. The V and J ends lost 5 bases and 3 bases, in that order; junction bases with no gene match: 7. The CDR3 is made up of 15 amino acids. The germline V gene has CDR1 SEHNR and CDR2 FQNEAQ (reference sequence). This CDR3 reads CASSDTGAFGNTIYF. CDR3 DNA sequence: TGTGCCAGCAGCGACACAGGGGCGTTTGGAAACACCATATATTTT.

The chain combines TRBV25-1 with TRBJ2-1, with D perhaps matching TRBD2 (5 bases). Germline CDR1 is MGHDK and CDR2 is SYGVNS. This CDR3 has 15 residues. V was clipped by 8 bases and J by 0 bases, with 14 bases between them. The CDR3 region is CASQEDSSSYNEQFF. The CDR3 coding sequence is TGTGCCAGCCAAGAGGACTCGAGCTCCTACAATGAGCAGTTCTTC.

A single count supports this clone. The rearrangement links TRBV9 to TRBJ2-2; the match to TRBD1 covers 10 bases. The CDR3 contains 16 residues. The germline V gene encodes CDR1 SGDLS and CDR2 YYNGEE. The junction had 6 bases not matched to a gene; V was cut back by 2 bases and J by 5 bases. CDR3 DNA sequence: TGTGCCAGCAGCGTTCCGGGACAGGGGATTACCGGGGAGCTGTTTTTT. It is translated as CASSVPGQGITGELFF.

The V call is TRBV14, the J call TRBJ1-1, with 7 bases that match TRBD1. The CDR3 consists of 14 residues. V dropped 6 bases and J dropped 7; count of bases not matched to a gene: 11. Germline V lookup: CDR1 SGHDN, CDR2 FVKESK. CDR3 protein: CASRPGTATGEAFF. CDR3 sequence (DNA): TGTGCCAGCAGACCCGGGACAGCAACAGGTGAAGCTTTCTTT.

The chain recombines TRBV19 with TRBJ2-5; 8 nucleotides line up with TRBD2. This CDR3 has 16 residues. Germline-derived CDR1 and CDR2 are LNHDA and SQIVND (reference sequence). V lost 5 bases and J lost 3; bases outside the gene matches: 11. The CDR3 sequence: CASSRRGGPQEETQYF. CDR3 nucleotides: TGTGCCAGTAGTCGGCGCGGGGGGCCCCAGGAAGAGACCCAGTACTTC.

This chain uses TRBV6-6 with TRBJ2-2; weak D call: TRBD1 (6 bases). The germline V and J ends were trimmed by 6 bases and 6 bases, with 17 bases remaining between them. CDR1 is MNHNY, CDR2 SVGAGI, per germline (reference sequence). The CDR3 is 15 residues long. The CDR3 region has the DNA TGTGCCAGCAGGTCAACAGGGTTGGAGGCCGGGGAGCTGTTTTTT. This gives the protein CASRSTGLEAGELFF.

CDR3 nucleotides: TGCAGTGGGGCAGAACAAGAGACCCAGTACTTC. It is translated as CSGAEQETQYF. The V gene is TRBV20-1, the J gene TRBJ2-5; D remains ambiguous. CDR3 length: 11 amino acids. CDR1 is DFQATT and CDR2 is SNEGSKA in the germline V gene (reference sequence). The ends were cut back, 7 bases at V and 2 bases at J, with 8 bases in the middle.

The rearrangement links TRBV5-4 to TRBJ1-2; D is uncertain. The V gene's germline CDR1 is SGHNT and CDR2 YYREEE (reference sequence). With 1 base removed from V and 6 bases from J, the gap between germline ends came to 16 bases. The CDR3 runs 15 residues. This chain's CDR3 is CASSLLVGIGNGYTF. The CDR3, as DNA: TGTGCCAGCAGCTTGTTGGTGGGTATCGGGAATGGCTACACCTTC.

V gene TRBV7-3 combines with J gene TRBJ2-2; TRBD2 aligns across 11 bases. The CDR3 contains 20 residues. The germline CDR1 and CDR2 sequences are SGHTA and FQGTGA. The trim removed 7 bases at V and 0 bases at J, leaving 16 bases unmatched. CDR3 coding DNA: TGTGCCAGCAATTTTTGGGAGTCTAGCGGGGGGACAACGAACACCGGGGAGCTGTTTTTT. Amino acid sequence: CASNFWESSGGTTNTGELFF.

The rearrangement joins TRBV29-1 to TRBJ2-4; possibly TRBD1 for D (6 bases). The CDR3 runs to 17 residues. Trimming took 7 bases from V and 0 from J, leaving 22 bases between them. Germline CDR1 and CDR2: SQVTM and ANQGSEA. CDR3 protein: CSAWGLEGFTAKNIQYF. The DNA of the CDR3 is TGCAGCGCCTGGGGGCTTGAGGGGTTCACAGCCAAAAACATTCAGTACTTC.

The rearrangement links TRBV5-1 to TRBJ2-3; TRBD2 aligns across 14 bases. CDR3 size: 17 residues. The V segment lost 0 bases and the J segment 6 bases; nucleotides outside the gene matches: 6. Looked up from germline, CDR1 is SGHRS and CDR2 is YFSETQ. DNA of the CDR3: TGCGCCAGCAGCTTGGGACTAGCGGGGGGGCCAGGCGATACGCAGTATTTT. It translates to CASSLGLAGGPGDTQYF.

This chain connects TRBV2 to TRBJ2-7; D is perhaps TRBD1 (7 bases). V lost 9 bases, J lost 0 bases, and 12 bases lay in between. CDR3 length equals 13 residues. Per the germline V gene, CDR1 is SNHLY and CDR2 is FYNNEI. The CDR3 DNA follows: TGTGCCAGGGCAGGGGGGAGCTCCTACGAGCAGTACTTC. Translated, it gives CARAGGSSYEQYF.

This clone was found once. The same CDR3 arises from other DNA sequences in this sample as well. The chain carries TRBV10-3 and TRBJ2-7; perhaps TRBD1 as D (5 bases). V lost 6 bases, J lost 0 bases, and 6 bases lay in between. The germline V gene has CDR1 ENHRY and CDR2 SYGVKD. This CDR3 region has 12 residues. CDR3 sequence (DNA): TGTGCCATCAGAGACAGCTCCTACGAGCAGTACTTC. Its translation: CAIRDSSYEQYF.

The chain uses TRBV6-5 and TRBJ2-3; TRBD2 agrees at 8 bases. Per germline, CDR1 MNHEY and CDR2 SVGAGI. The CDR3 extends over 15 amino acids. V shed 2 bases and J 7 bases; nucleotides not matched to a gene: 8. The CDR3: CASSYGSGELNTQYF. CDR3 nucleotide sequence: TGTGCCAGCAGTTACGGTAGCGGGGAGCTAAATACGCAGTATTTT.

The V and J genes are TRBV18 and TRBJ2-6, with 7 nucleotides matching TRBD1. The V gene end was trimmed by 3 bases and the J gene end by 2 bases; junction bases not matched to a gene: 7. This CDR3 region has 17 residues. From germline, CDR1 is KGHSH and CDR2 LQKENI. The CDR3 bases are TGTGCCAGCTCACCCACAACAACAGGGGCTGGGGCCAACGTCCTGACTTTC. Translation gives CASSPTTTGAGANVLTF.

Concerning this clone: The junction and the germline gene differ at one end; a read error may be behind it. The gene calls are TRBV30 and TRBJ1-5; the D gene is possibly TRBD1 (5 bases). The CDR3 runs to 14 residues. Germline CDR1 reads GTSNPN; CDR2 reads SVGIG (reference sequence). The CDR3 loop reads CVWSDSAKNQPQHF. CDR3 coding DNA: TGTGTCTGGAGCGACAGCGCCAAAAATCAGCCCCAGCATTTT.

V and J are TRBV7-3 and TRBJ2-1, with D perhaps TRBD1 (6 bases). This CDR3 comprises 12 residues. V gave up 5 bases and J gave up 11 bases, with 13 bases separating them. CDR1 and CDR2 from the germline V gene are SGHTA and FQGTGA. For the CDR3, the DNA is TGTGCCAGCAGCCCTAGTCAGGGGCAGCAGTTCTTC. This sequence encodes CASSPSQGQQFF.

The chain uses TRBV2 and TRBJ2-5, with a tentative D call TRBD2 (6 bases). The V gene's germline CDR1 is SNHLY and CDR2 FYNNEI. The CDR3 is made up of 13 amino acids. Trimming pared 8 bases from V and 5 bases from J, leaving 15 bases between. CDR3 loop: CASSFPAGETQYF. CDR3 DNA: TGTGCCAGCTCTTTCCCTGCGGGGGAGACCCAGTACTTC.

This clone showed up just once. The rearrangement uses TRBV7-3 and TRBJ1-1; D ambiguous. The ends were cut back, 0 bases at V and 0 bases at J, with 5 bases in the middle. The CDR3 spans 14 residues. CDR1 SGHTA and CDR2 FQGTGA come from the germline V gene. The CDR3 spells CASSLTHMNTEAFF. In nucleotides, the CDR3 is TGTGCCAGCAGCTTAACACATATGAACACTGAAGCTTTCTTT.

The V and J genes are TRBV20-1 and TRBJ1-1; D possibly corresponds to TRBD1 (6 bases). Germline V gene lookup returns CDR1 DFQATT and CDR2 SNEGSKA (reference sequence). There are 11 residues in the CDR3. Trimming pared 3 bases from V and 8 bases from J, leaving 10 bases between. The CDR3 DNA reads as TGCAGTGCTAGCAGGGGATCCGAAGCTTTCTTT. It specifies CSASRGSEAFF.

The chain joins TRBV18 to TRBJ1-1, with TRBD1 matching 7 bases. The junction had 3 bases not matched to a gene; V was cut back by 6 bases and J by 2 bases. Germline V gives CDR1 KGHSH, CDR2 LQKENI. The CDR3 runs to 13 residues. The CDR3, as DNA: TGTGCCAGCTCGGGACAGCTTAACACTGAAGCTTTCTTT. Translated: CASSGQLNTEAFF.

The chain joins TRBV13 to TRBJ2-5, with D maybe TRBD2 (5 bases). The germline gives CDR1 PRHDT, CDR2 FYEKMQ (reference sequence). V was cut by 6 bases and J by 7 bases, with 18 bases left in between. The CDR3 loop spans 14 amino acids. DNA of the CDR3: TGTGCCAGCAGGGTTCAGTGGGGAGCAGTGACCCAGTACTTC. It yields the protein CASRVQWGAVTQYF.